Below are 14 T cell receptor beta chains sequenced from a single sample in a study of cytomegalovirus exposure and HLA in healthy donors (dated by TCRdb to 2015 to 2018). Library preparation was by the immunoSEQ multiplex PCR assay. For the multiplex PCR, a mixture combining 60 forward primers for TCR Vbeta segments and 13 reverse primers for TCR Jbeta segments was used. This is the immuneACCESS table as TCRdb keeps it, with only in-frame sequences that have V and J called. A part of the clones is gone; compared with another copy, unresolved V genes explain less than half, and the rest is unexplained. This sample's clone table shows about 200,000 clones. Of the sample, 6.5% is held by the ten largest clones. Sequences were obtained from PBMCs. The receptors stem from a man younger than 45 in good health and CMV-seronegative.

The V and J genes are TRBV28 and TRBJ1-1; 7 bases fit TRBD1. CDR3 length equals 15 residues. The ends lost 2 bases at V and 1 base at J; junction bases unmatched: 4. CDR1 and CDR2 (germline): MDHEN, SYDVKM. The CDR3 DNA reads as TGTGCCAGCAGTTTACGTCGGACAGGGAACACTGAAGCTTTCTTT. This translates into CASSLRRTGNTEAFF.

The chain's CDR3 is CASSYGGGGTGELFF. The CDR3 DNA follows: TGTGCCAGCAGTTATGGCGGGGGTGGGACCGGGGAGCTGTTTTTT. This sequence joins TRBV6-5 and TRBJ2-2; 7 positions agree with TRBD2. Trimming at V came to 3 bases and at J to 5 bases, leaving 6 bases not matched to a gene. The germline gives CDR1 MNHEY, CDR2 SVGAGI. This CDR3 region has 15 residues.

V gene TRBV19 combines with J gene TRBJ2-5; a weak D match, TRBD1 (5 bases). The CDR3 runs to 14 residues. Germline lookup yields CDR1 LNHDA and CDR2 SQIVND (reference sequence). Trimming removed 2 bases at V and 1 base at J, with 8 bases between. CDR3 sequence: CASSIRGSQETQYF. CDR3 sequence (DNA): TGTGCCAGTAGTATAAGGGGCAGCCAAGAGACCCAGTACTTC.

The V call is TRBV10-2, the J call TRBJ1-5; no clear D. The ends were cut back, 0 bases at V and 2 bases at J, with 11 bases in the middle. The V gene's germline CDR1 is WSHSY and CDR2 SAAADI. The CDR3 consists of 16 residues. CDR3 nucleotide sequence: TGCGCCAGCAGTGAGTCGAACTTATTGGGCAATCAGCCCCAGCATTTT. It is translated as CASSESNLLGNQPQHF.

V and J are TRBV6-5 and TRBJ2-3, with D possibly TRBD1 on 5 matching bases. The V end lost 6 bases, the J end lost 3 bases, and 13 bases lay between the germline ends. CDR3 length equals 14 residues. CDR1 and CDR2 from the germline V gene are MNHEY and SVGAGI. CDR3: CASSQGARTDTQYF. In DNA, the CDR3 is TGTGCCAGCAGCCAAGGGGCCCGGACAGATACGCAGTATTTT.

Remarks on this clone: Other DNA sequences in the same sample also yield this CDR3. The CDR3 DNA is TGTGCCAGCTCCTCGACCGCGGGGTTGGCCACTGAAGCTTTCTTT. Translated: CASSSTAGLATEAFF. This sequence joins TRBV19 and TRBJ1-1; no clear D gene. Trimming removed 9 bases at V and 4 bases at J, with 21 bases between. Germline V lookup: CDR1 LNHDA, CDR2 SQIVND (reference sequence). The CDR3 is 15 residues long.

The chain combines TRBV5-4 with TRBJ1-3; D ambiguous. This CDR3 region has 15 residues. V dropped 4 bases and J dropped 0 bases, with 11 bases sitting between them. Germline loops: CDR1 SGHNT, CDR2 YYREEE (reference sequence). Written as DNA, the CDR3 is TGTGCCAGCAGCGATATCAGCGTCTCTGGAAACACCATATATTTT. Its protein is CASSDISVSGNTIYF.

This rearrangement joins TRBV11-2 to TRBJ1-2, with D possibly TRBD1 on 5 matching bases. The length of the CDR3 is 16 residues. Trimming removed 3 bases from V and 1 base from J, with 15 bases in between. Per germline, CDR1 SGHAT and CDR2 FQNNGV. CDR3 nucleotide sequence: TGTGCCAGCAGCTTGGATCCGGGGGGGGGTAACTATGGCTACACCTTC. As protein: CASSLDPGGGNYGYTF.

The gene calls are TRBV29-1 and TRBJ1-1; D possibly corresponds to TRBD1 (5 bases). V lost 6 bases, J lost 4 bases, and 15 bases lay in between. Germline V lookup: CDR1 SQVTM, CDR2 ANQGSEA. The CDR3 extends over 13 amino acids. The CDR3 loop is CSVRRGTITEAFF. The CDR3 nucleotides read TGCAGCGTACGAAGGGGCACGATCACTGAAGCTTTCTTT.

The chain is built from TRBV7-7 and TRBJ2-5; TRBD2 matches 8 bases. This CDR3 has 15 residues. V shed 5 bases and J 5 bases; nucleotides not matched to a gene: 10. Germline CDR1 and CDR2: SSHAT and FNYEAQ (reference sequence). The CDR3 here is CASSRKSGSTETQYF. Here the CDR3 DNA reads TGTGCCAGCAGCCGGAAAAGCGGGAGTACGGAGACCCAGTACTTC.

This chain uses TRBV7-6 with TRBJ2-4, with a weak D call TRBD2 (6 bases). The CDR3 covers 14 residues. Germline V CDR1 and CDR2: SGHVS, FNYEAQ. V gave up 4 bases and J gave up 0 bases, with 7 bases separating them. CDR3 amino acids: CASSSGLAKNIQYF. As DNA, the CDR3 is TGTGCCAGCAGCTCGGGACTAGCCAAAAACATTCAGTACTTC.

This chain connects TRBV18 to TRBJ1-2; weak D call: TRBD1 (6 bases). Germline V lookup: CDR1 KGHSH, CDR2 LQKENI. Deletions cut 3 bases from V and 4 bases from J, with 15 bases between. The CDR3 covers 15 residues. The CDR3 DNA is TGTGCCAGCTCACCGCCGGGACAAAGAGCCTATGGCTACACCTTC. Amino acids: CASSPPGQRAYGYTF.

The rearrangement uses TRBV30 and TRBJ1-2; D is perhaps TRBD1 (6 bases). This CDR3 region has 17 residues. V lost 2 bases to trimming and J lost 7 bases, with 26 bases between them. From germline, CDR1 is GTSNPN and CDR2 SVGIG (reference sequence). The DNA for the CDR3 is TGTGCCTGGAGTCCTACTTACGGGACACCTGTGCTAAGTGGCTACACCTTC. It yields the protein CAWSPTYGTPVLSGYTF.

This chain uses TRBV5-1 with TRBJ2-3, with 13 bases lining up with TRBD2. V trimming: 2 bases; J trimming: 0 bases; junction bases outside the gene matches: 6. The CDR3 runs to 18 residues. CDR1 SGHRS and CDR2 YFSETQ come from the germline V gene. CDR3 loop: CASSFGLAGVLSTDTQYF. The CDR3 region has the DNA TGCGCCAGCAGCTTCGGACTAGCGGGGGTATTAAGCACAGATACGCAGTATTTT.